Reported below is one T cell receptor beta chain. The sample comes from a study of blood T cell repertoires in COVID-19. The overall study: Acute-phase and convalescent COVID-19 samples originated in the United States, Italy and Spain.

How the authors handled the data: Cell counts per sample came from amplifying reference gene primers. The repertoire was sequenced with immunoSEQ multiplex PCR; TCRdb's copy has only in-frame clones and lacks some. V, J and clone size reflect that table, while D and trimming were determined from the DNA. This sample yields fewer than 200,000 clones, of which 80% to 90% are seen a single time; 3.6% belongs to the top ten. The sample was PBMCs or T cells enriched from blood (not recorded which). The sequence derives from a woman between 45 and 60 years old in a cohort exposed to, infected with or recovered from COVID-19 (not recorded which).

The CDR3 region is CASSPGTSGQETQYF. The CDR3 DNA reads TGTGCCAGTAGTCCTGGGACTAGCGGGCAAGAGACCCAGTACTTC. This sequence joins TRBV19 and TRBJ2-5; 12 positions match TRBD2. This CDR3 region has 15 residues. Germline V gene sequence: CDR1 LNHDA, CDR2 SQIVND (reference sequence). V gave up 5 bases and J gave up 2 bases; unmatched junction bases: 3.